This T cell receptor (beta chain) was identified during a study of cytomegalovirus exposure and HLA in healthy donors. Study-level findings and limits: Associated with HLA alleles at 0.05 false discovery rate in a later analysis were some 16,000 TCR beta sequences. Per published accounts, TCR beta sequences correctly predicted the HLA-A and HLA-B alleles of most subjects. An analysis that came later showed most CMV-associated TCR beta chains appearing HLA-restricted.

Primers: 60 Vbeta forward and 13 Jbeta reverse. Sequencing was performed with immunoSEQ multiplex PCR; in TCRdb, only in-frame clones are kept and a portion is missing. The table has 200,000 or so clones, over 65% seen once. As concerns this clone: As yet, its antigen is unknown.

This sequence originates from a man between 18 and 29 years old in good health and CMV-seronegative. Sequenced input: PBMCs.

CDR3 nucleotides: TGTGCCATCAGTGAGCGGACTAGTCCAGATACGCAGTATTTT. This codes for CAISERTSPDTQYF. The chain links TRBV10-3 to TRBJ2-3; the match to TRBD2 covers 7 bases. CDR3 length: 14 amino acids. Germline V CDR1 and CDR2: ENHRY, SYGVKD. J lost 4 bases, V lost 2 bases, and 3 bases had no gene match.